Listed here are 24 T cell receptor beta chains from one sample, sequenced in a study of T cell repertoires in cytomegalovirus infection. Each CDR3 protein is one row after TCRdb ran MiXCR on the reads. In the table there are approximately 100,000 distinct CDR3 sequences, roughly 40% of which are singletons. Which antigens these TCRs recognize remains unknown. The material sequenced was CD8+ T cells from cultured PBMCs, taken from culture after CMV antigen stimulation. These receptors were collected from a human donor in good health (CMV status not recorded). Some clones in this sample may be carry-over from other donors' samples.

V usage is TRBV11-1 and J usage is TRBJ2-2; perhaps D is TRBD1 or TRBD2 (5 bases each). This CDR3 contains 14 residues. In germline, CDR1 is SGHAT, CDR2 FQDESV (reference sequence). V was pared by 0 bases and J by 6 bases, with 8 bases between. The CDR3, as DNA: TGTGCCAGCAGCTTAGCCGGGACGGCCGGGGAGCTGTTTTTT. It is translated as CASSLAGTAGELFF. Full variable domain (remainder filled in from reference TRBV11-1 and TRBJ2-2): EAEVAQSPRYKITEKSQAVAFWCDPISGHATLYWYRQILGQGPELLVQFQDESVVDDSQLPKDRFSAERLKGVDSTLKIQPAELGDSAMYLCASSLAGTAGELFFGEGSRLTVL.

This clonotype was counted only a few times. The DNA for the CDR3 is TGTGCCAGCAGCTTTCACAGGGGGGGAACTGAAGCTTTCTTT. Protein product: CASSFHRGGTEAFF. The J gene is TRBJ1-1, the V gene TRBV5-5, with 8 positions matching TRBD1. Germline CDR1 and CDR2: SGHKS and YYEKEE (reference sequence). CDR3 length: 14 residues. The ends lost 2 bases at V and 5 bases at J; junction bases unmatched: 5.

The chain carries TRBV5-4 and TRBJ2-3; D is possibly TRBD2 (5 bases). The CDR3 is 17 amino acids. V was pared by 4 bases and J by 8 bases, with 26 bases between. Germline V gene data show CDR1 as SGHNT and CDR2 as YYREEE (reference sequence). The CDR3 loop reads CASSPDTLGGPRFTQYF. In DNA, the CDR3 is TGTGCCAGCAGCCCGGATACGCTAGGAGGCCCCCGATTTACGCAGTATTTT.

The J gene is TRBJ1-2, the V gene TRBV28; a possible D gene is TRBD1 (6 bases). V lost 2 bases to trimming and J lost 4 bases, with 11 bases between them. This CDR3 has 14 amino acids. Germline lookup yields CDR1 MDHEN and CDR2 SYDVKM. Here the CDR3 reads CASSLGRGAYGYTF. In DNA form, the CDR3 reads TGTGCCAGCAGTTTAGGTCGGGGGGCCTATGGCTACACCTTC.

With respect to this clonotype: Its ends do not fully match the called genes, so a read error is possible. The rearrangement joins TRBV3-1 to TRBJ2-1; 12 bases fit TRBD2. The CDR3 covers 19 residues. CDR1 LGHDT and CDR2 YNNKEL come from the germline V gene (reference sequence). CDR3: CASSQFITSGGRLSDEQFF. The CDR3 region has the DNA TGCGCCAGCAGCCAATTTATAACTAGCGGGGGGAGGTTGTCGGATGAGCAGTTCTTC.

Ten or more counts support this clonotype. V and J are TRBV2 and TRBJ2-7, with no clear D. V lost 3 bases and J 1 base, leaving 10 bases between the germline ends. CDR1 and CDR2 (germline): SNHLY, FYNNEI. This CDR3 region has 14 residues. CDR3 loop: CASSDLGSSYEQYF. The CDR3 DNA reads as TGTGCCAGCAGTGACTTGGGGTCATCCTACGAGCAGTACTTC.

This clonotype was seen more than once but under ten times. The V gene is TRBV20-1, the J gene TRBJ1-2; 7 positions match TRBD1. This CDR3 is 18 amino acids long. CDR1 and CDR2 from the germline V gene are DFQATT and SNEGSKA (reference sequence). The ends lost 0 bases at V and 4 bases at J; junction bases unmatched: 17. For the CDR3, the DNA is TGCAGTGCTAGAGATCCGGGTGTGACAGGGACAATAGGCTATGGCTACACCTTC. Protein: CSARDPGVTGTIGYGYTF.

The chain joins TRBV19 to TRBJ2-1, with TRBD2 matching 11 bases. This CDR3 has 15 residues. V trimming: 3 bases; J trimming: 4 bases; junction bases outside the gene matches: 2. Germline-derived CDR1 and CDR2 are LNHDA and SQIVND (reference sequence). The CDR3 sequence: CASSMTSGAYNEQFF. CDR3 nucleotide sequence: TGTGCCAGTAGTATGACTAGCGGGGCATACAATGAGCAGTTCTTC. The variable domain in full, with the rest retrieved from reference TRBV19 and TRBJ2-1, is DGGITQSPKYLFRKEGQNVTLSCEQNLNHDAMYWYRQDPGQGLRLIYYSQIVNDFQKGDIAEGYSVSREKKESFPLTVTSAQKNPTAFYLCASSMTSGAYNEQFFGPGTRLTVL.

The chain couples TRBV20-1 to TRBJ2-1, with 8 bases matching TRBD2. Trimming at V came to 3 bases and at J to 0 bases, leaving 4 bases not matched to a gene. Looked up from germline, CDR1 is DFQATT and CDR2 is SNEGSKA (reference sequence). The length of the CDR3 is 15 residues. The CDR3 region is CSASSGESSYNEQFF. The CDR3 DNA is TGCAGTGCTAGTAGCGGGGAGAGCTCCTACAATGAGCAGTTCTTC.

The rearrangement joins TRBV9 to TRBJ2-1; TRBD2 matches at 7 bases. Germline V lookup: CDR1 SGDLS, CDR2 YYNGEE. V shed 3 bases and J 4 bases; nucleotides not matched to a gene: 1. CDR3 length equals 13 residues. The CDR3 sequence is CASSGGGYNEQFF. In DNA, the CDR3 is TGTGCCAGCAGCGGGGGGGGGTACAATGAGCAGTTCTTC.

Only a few counts were recorded for this clonotype. This rearrangement joins TRBV18 to TRBJ2-7; TRBD1 might be the D (6 bases). Germline CDR1 KGHSH, CDR2 LQKENI. The ends were cut back, 1 base at V and 0 bases at J, with 7 bases in the middle. This CDR3 region has 14 residues. The CDR3 protein is CASSPLRGSYEQYF. The CDR3 region has the DNA TGTGCCAGCTCACCACTCAGGGGCTCCTACGAGCAGTACTTC.

The chain has TRBV9 and TRBJ1-1, with no clear D. The CDR3 spans 15 residues. Trimming took off 2 bases at V and 4 bases at J, with 15 bases between the two ends. CDR1 SGDLS and CDR2 YYNGEE come from the germline V gene. The DNA for the CDR3 is TGTGCCAGCAGCGTGACTATGGGCCTGGGCACTGAAGCTTTCTTT. Encoded protein: CASSVTMGLGTEAFF.

This clonotype was seen only once. This chain links TRBV7-6 with TRBJ1-1, with TRBD1 identical over 8 bases. The trim removed 4 bases at V and 4 bases at J, leaving 8 bases unmatched. This CDR3 spans 15 amino acids. CDR1 SGHVS and CDR2 FNYEAQ come from the germline V gene. The chain's CDR3 is CASSSSTGAGTEAFF. The DNA of the CDR3 is TGTGCCAGCAGCTCCTCGACAGGGGCGGGCACTGAAGCTTTCTTT.

This clonotype has just a few counts. This sequence joins TRBV5-1 and TRBJ2-7; 9 bases line up with TRBD1. With 9 bases clipped from V and 2 bases from J, the junction kept 9 bases outside the gene matches. CDR3 length: 14 amino acids. Germline loops: CDR1 SGHRS, CDR2 YFSETQ. CDR3 residues: CATAQGQGPYEQYF. The CDR3 DNA reads as TGCGCCACCGCCCAAGGACAGGGGCCCTACGAGCAGTACTTC.

This chain uses TRBV27 with TRBJ2-7; the D is unclear. CDR3 length: 12 residues. The V gene lost 6 bases and the J gene lost 7 bases, with 13 bases spanning the gap. The germline V gene encodes CDR1 MNHEY and CDR2 SMNVEV (reference sequence). Here the CDR3 DNA reads TGTGCCAGCAGGTCAGGCCTAGGGGAGCAGTACTTC. It encodes CASRSGLGEQYF.

This chain uses TRBV3-1 with TRBJ1-2; possibly TRBD1 for D (6 bases). Trimming shortened V by 6 bases and J by 4 bases, and 30 bases separated the two germline ends. This CDR3 is built from 19 residues. Germline CDR1 is LGHDT and CDR2 is YNNKEL (reference sequence). CDR3 protein: CASRPGPGERAKGSYGYTF. The DNA of the CDR3 is TGTGCCAGCAGACCAGGCCCAGGGGAAAGAGCCAAGGGGAGCTATGGCTACACCTTC. The whole variable domain, filled in from reference TRBV3-1 and TRBJ1-2, reads DTAVSQTPKYLVTQMGNDKSIKCEQNLGHDTMYWYKQDSKKFLKIMFSYNNKELIINETVPNRFSPKSPDKAHLNLHINSLELGDSAVYFCASRPGPGERAKGSYGYTFGSGTRLTVV.

The chain carries TRBV6-6 and TRBJ1-2; tentatively, D is TRBD1 (6 bases). Between the trimmed V and J ends, which lost 4 bases and 5 bases, there was a span of 14 bases. Germline-derived CDR1 and CDR2 are MNHNY and SVGAGI (reference sequence). The CDR3 spans 14 residues. The CDR3 loop is CASSSGVWRYGYTF. For the CDR3, the DNA is TGTGCCAGCAGTTCAGGGGTATGGCGGTATGGCTACACCTTC.

CDR3 DNA sequence: TGCAGTGCTAGAGCCAGGAGAACCTACGAGCAGTACTTC. This codes for CSARARRTYEQYF. The chain recombines TRBV20-1 with TRBJ2-7; D unresolved. Trimming removed 1 base from V and 2 bases from J, with 9 bases in between. CDR1 and CDR2 from the germline V gene are DFQATT and SNEGSKA (reference sequence). The CDR3 consists of 13 residues.

The J gene is TRBJ1-2, the V gene TRBV7-2; tentatively, D is TRBD1 (5 bases). This CDR3 contains 15 residues. Trimming removed 0 bases from V and 5 bases from J, with 13 bases in between. CDR1 and CDR2 (germline): SGHTA, FQGNSA. In DNA, the CDR3 is TGTGCCAGCAGCTTAGCTCCCGGGACGGTGTATGGCTACACCTTC. Translation: CASSLAPGTVYGYTF.

The chain recombines TRBV27 with TRBJ2-5; D is perhaps TRBD2 (6 bases). Trimming shortened V by 8 bases and J by 2 bases, and 15 bases separated the two germline ends. The CDR3 is made up of 14 amino acids. Germline V CDR1 and CDR2: MNHEY, SMNVEV (reference sequence). The CDR3 DNA is TGTGCCAGCGCTAGAAGCGGGCTACAAGAGACCCAGTACTTC. Translated: CASARSGLQETQYF.

This clonotype showed up many times. The chain recombines TRBV12-3 or TRBV12-4 with TRBJ2-1, with TRBD2 identical over 13 bases. V lost 6 bases and J lost 5; bases outside the gene matches: 7. The CDR3 loop spans 16 amino acids. The DNA of the CDR3 is TGTGCCAGCAGAGCCAAAGGACTAGCGGGGGACAATGAGCAGTTCTTC. Protein: CASRAKGLAGDNEQFF.

This clonotype was counted ten times or more. J is TRBJ1-5 and V is TRBV4-1; maybe TRBD1 (5 bases). CDR3 length equals 15 residues. Per germline, CDR1 MGHRA and CDR2 YSYEKL. V was trimmed by 3 bases and J by 7 bases, leaving 16 bases between them. The CDR3 region has the DNA TGCGCCAGCAGCCAGTCAGGCCAGGGCGACCAGCCCCAGCATTTT. This gives the protein CASSQSGQGDQPQHF.

This clonotype occurred many times. The V gene is TRBV2, the J gene TRBJ2-7, with a possible D match to TRBD2 (5 bases). CDR3 size: 15 residues. Trimming cost V 3 bases and J 2 bases, with 14 bases left between them. Germline V gene sequence: CDR1 SNHLY, CDR2 FYNNEI. The CDR3 loop is CASSDEDGLPYEQYF. The CDR3 DNA reads TGTGCCAGCAGTGATGAAGACGGACTTCCCTACGAGCAGTACTTC.

This clonotype occurred a few times. V and J are TRBV7-2 and TRBJ1-5; TRBD1 is a possible D gene (6 bases). The CDR3 extends over 19 amino acids. The germline CDR1 and CDR2 sequences are SGHTA and FQGNSA. V was clipped by 5 bases and J by 2 bases, with 25 bases between them. The CDR3 DNA is TGTGCCAGCAGCGAAGGGACATCCGGCGGGGTGTTAGGCAATCAGCCCCAGCATTTT. The encoded protein is CASSEGTSGGVLGNQPQHF.